This T cell receptor beta chain was documented in a study of T cell changes during pregnancy in multiple sclerosis. This CDR3 contains 17 residues. The germline V gene has CDR1 SGHRS and CDR2 YFSETQ. V trimming: 0 bases; J trimming: 5 bases; junction bases outside the gene matches: 7. The data were produced by immunoSEQ multiplex PCR, yet TCRdb's version contains in-frame clones alone and is incomplete. The sample records over 60,000 clones, around 91% being singletons. This sequence was found in a female donor in good health, enrolled as a control in a pregnancy study. This rearrangement joins TRBV5-1 to TRBJ1-6; 8 bases are a match to TRBD1. Source: peripheral blood, taken in the third trimester of pregnancy. CDR3 in amino acids: CASSLAAGGANNSPLHF. The CDR3 bases are TGCGCCAGCAGCTTGGCGGCAGGGGGCGCCAATAATTCACCCCTCCACTTT.